The clone carrying this T cell receptor (beta chain) was counted many times. Its antigen is unidentified. The sample is drawn from a study of T cells in Graves' hyperthyroidism and ophthalmopathy. RNA transcripts provided the source from which TCR beta CDR3 regions were amplified. First-round RT-PCR with HTBI primers amplified the TCR CDR3 region. TCRdb reprocessed the multiplex PCR reads with MiXCR, giving one entry per CDR3 protein. The sample records approximately 600,000 distinct CDR3 sequences, less than 25% being singletons. CDR1 and CDR2 from the germline V gene are LGHDT and YNNKEL (reference sequence). V was pared by 0 bases and J by 2 bases, with 11 bases between. There are 15 residues in the CDR3. Overall study results and limits: The majority of expanded thyroid clonotypes above 0.001 also appeared in blood.

The sequencing sample was made of blood. The sequence was collected from a man aged 30 to 39 with Graves' ophthalmopathy. The chain has TRBV3-1 and TRBJ2-7; perhaps TRBD2 as D (5 bases). The CDR3 here is CASSQDSVGAYEQYF. CDR3 coding DNA: TGTGCCAGCAGCCAAGATAGCGTCGGCGCCTACGAGCAGTACTTC.